These T cell receptor beta chains were read from a single sample in a study of blood T cell repertoires in COVID-19. TCRdb keeps only in-frame clones here, not all; method: immunoSEQ multiplex PCR. The sample lists about 240,000 clones; roughly 86% were seen once. Input material: PBMCs or T cells enriched from blood (not recorded which). Every receptor here comes from a woman aged 40 to 55 with acute COVID-19. Each CDR3 is given with its conserved first and last residue. The order of the fields is J gene, clone size, D gene, V gene, CDR3 protein, CDR3 DNA. A D gene is named only where the DNA matches it firmly. Clone size is shown for a subset of rows, as once, few, many or a class of expanded clone.

J: TRBJ1-3; size: NA; D: NA; V: TRBV5-1; CDR3: CASSLVGAEGNTIYF; DNA: TGCGCCAGCAGCTTGGTTGGGGCCGAAGGAAACACCATATATTTT
J: TRBJ2-1; size: NA; D: TRBD2; V: TRBV7-6; CDR3: CASSLVAGETYNEQFF; DNA: TGTGCCAGCAGCTTAGTCGCGGGAGAAACCTACAATGAGCAGTTCTTC
J: TRBJ2-3; size: NA; D: TRBD2; V: TRBV20-1; CDR3: CSASRLAGKTDTQYF; DNA: TGCAGTGCTAGTAGGCTAGCGGGGAAAACAGATACGCAGTATTTT
J: TRBJ2-7; size: NA; D: NA; V: TRBV11-2; CDR3: CASSSMTDLTSSQYF; DNA: TGTGCCAGCAGTTCTATGACGGACTTAACTAGCTCGCAGTACTTC
J: TRBJ2-1; size: NA; D: TRBD2; V: TRBV5-4; CDR3: CASRMGLAGERIYNEQFF; DNA: TGTGCCAGCAGGATGGGACTAGCGGGAGAACGAATTTACAATGAGCAGTTCTTC
J: TRBJ2-1; size: NA; D: TRBD2; V: TRBV13; CDR3: CASSPRTSGFDEQFF; DNA: TGTGCCAGCAGCCCTAGGACTAGCGGGTTCGATGAGCAGTTCTTC
J: TRBJ1-3; size: NA; D: NA; V: TRBV6-5; CDR3: CASSWGTDRSATKYF; DNA: TGTGCCAGCAGTTGGGGCACCGACAGGAGCGCGACGAAGTATTTT
J: TRBJ1-1; size: NA; D: NA; V: TRBV6-5; CDR3: CASCDSRDTEAFF; DNA: TGTGCCAGCTGCGACTCCCGGGACACTGAAGCTTTCTTT
J: TRBJ1-2; size: NA; D: NA; V: TRBV15; CDR3: CATSPRDTPYGYTF; DNA: TGTGCCACCAGCCCGAGGGACACTCCCTATGGCTACACCTTC
J: TRBJ1-2; size: NA; D: NA; V: TRBV4-1; CDR3: CASRHLTPGYGYTF; DNA: TGCGCCAGCAGACACCTAACTCCGGGCTATGGCTACACCTTC
J: TRBJ1-5; size: NA; D: TRBD1; V: TRBV7-8; CDR3: CASSSTGGLGQPQHF; DNA: TGTGCCAGCAGCTCCACAGGGGGTCTAGGACAGCCCCAGCATTTT
J: TRBJ2-3; size: NA; D: NA; V: TRBV5-1; CDR3: CASSLVAGTDTQYF; DNA: TGCGCCAGCAGCTTGGTCGCAGGCACAGATACGCAGTATTTT
J: TRBJ2-7; size: NA; D: TRBD2; V: TRBV9; CDR3: CASSPRTSGRYEQYF; DNA: TGTGCCAGCAGCCCTAGGACTAGCGGGAGATACGAGCAGTACTTC
J: TRBJ2-1; size: NA; D: TRBD2; V: TRBV3-1/TRBV3-2; CDR3: CASRTGLAGSYNEQFF; DNA: TGTGCCAGCAGAACGGGACTAGCGGGTTCCTACAATGAGCAGTTCTTC
J: TRBJ2-6; size: NA; D: NA; V: TRBV4-1; CDR3: CASSQDRQGASGANVLTF; DNA: TGCGCCAGCAGCCAAGATAGGCAGGGCGCCTCTGGGGCCAACGTCCTGACTTTC
J: TRBJ1-5; size: NA; D: NA; V: TRBV7-2; CDR3: CASSLGSEGNQPQHF; DNA: TGTGCCAGCAGCTTAGGATCTGAGGGCAATCAGCCCCAGCATTTT
J: TRBJ2-2; size: once; D: NA; V: TRBV6-5; CDR3: CASSRGTGELFF; DNA: TGTGCCAGCAGTAGGGGTACCGGGGAGCTGTTTTTT
J: TRBJ2-1; size: NA; D: NA; V: TRBV21-1; CDR3: CASSTLGRFRRSGEQFF; DNA: TGTGCCAGCAGCACCTTGGGTAGATTTCGTCGGTCGGGTGAGCAGTTCTTC
J: TRBJ1-2; size: NA; D: NA; V: TRBV9; CDR3: CASSVESLGRGYTF; DNA: TGTGCCAGCAGCGTAGAGTCCTTGGGGAGAGGCTACACCTTC
J: TRBJ2-3; size: NA; D: TRBD1; V: TRBV7-8; CDR3: CASSWGTGVGTDTQYF; DNA: TGTGCCAGCAGCTGGGGGACAGGGGTTGGTACAGATACGCAGTATTTT
J: TRBJ2-7; size: NA; D: NA; V: TRBV9; CDR3: CASSVVAGRPVYEQYF; DNA: TGTGCCAGCAGCGTAGTGGCAGGGAGGCCGGTCTACGAGCAGTACTTC
J: TRBJ2-7; size: NA; D: TRBD2; V: TRBV24-1; CDR3: CATGTSGRNEQYF; DNA: TGTGCCACCGGGACTAGCGGGAGGAATGAGCAGTACTTC
J: TRBJ2-1; size: NA; D: NA; V: TRBV27; CDR3: CASILRGSSYNEQFF; DNA: TGTGCCAGCATCCTCCGGGGTTCCTCCTACAATGAGCAGTTCTTC
J: TRBJ2-6; size: NA; D: NA; V: TRBV15; CDR3: CATSRGGPAAQFSGANVLTF; DNA: TGTGCCACCAGCAGAGGAGGGCCGGCAGCCCAATTCTCTGGGGCCAACGTCCTGACTTTC
J: TRBJ2-1; size: NA; D: TRBD2; V: TRBV7-3; CDR3: CASSLGGTSGRAQFF; DNA: TGTGCCAGCAGCTTAGGGGGGACTAGCGGGAGGGCGCAGTTCTTC
J: TRBJ1-1; size: NA; D: NA; V: TRBV7-2; CDR3: CASSLVQGSTTEAFF; DNA: TGTGCCAGCAGCTTGGTACAGGGAAGTACCACTGAAGCTTTCTTT
J: TRBJ1-5; size: NA; D: TRBD1; V: TRBV30; CDR3: CAWKGTANQPQHF; DNA: TGTGCCTGGAAAGGGACAGCTAATCAGCCCCAGCATTTT
J: TRBJ1-2; size: NA; D: NA; V: TRBV12-3/TRBV12-4; CDR3: CASSLGRFYGYTF; DNA: TGTGCCAGCAGTTTGGGCCGATTCTATGGCTACACCTTC
J: TRBJ2-5; size: NA; D: TRBD2; V: TRBV2; CDR3: CASSAGRRVETQYF; DNA: TGTGCCAGCAGTGCCGGGAGGAGAGTGGAGACCCAGTACTTC
J: TRBJ2-3; size: NA; D: NA; V: TRBV6-1; CDR3: CASSEGDRESDTQYF; DNA: TGTGCCAGCAGTGAAGGGGATCGGGAGTCAGATACGCAGTATTTT
J: TRBJ2-1; size: NA; D: TRBD2; V: TRBV5-1; CDR3: CASSLGLAGTNEQFF; DNA: TGCGCCAGCAGCTTGGGACTAGCGGGGACGAATGAGCAGTTCTTC
J: TRBJ2-7; size: few; D: TRBD2; V: TRBV19; CDR3: CASSIGSGTRSEQYF; DNA: TGTGCCAGTAGTATTGGTAGCGGGACTCGAAGCGAGCAGTACTTC
J: TRBJ2-7; size: NA; D: NA; V: TRBV12-3/TRBV12-4; CDR3: CASSFGGGEQYF; DNA: TGTGCCAGCAGTTTTGGTGGAGGCGAGCAGTACTTC
J: TRBJ2-7; size: few; D: NA; V: TRBV11-1; CDR3: CASSLDQGGRYEQYF; DNA: TGTGCCAGCAGCTTAGATCAGGGAGGACGCTACGAGCAGTACTTC
J: TRBJ2-7; size: few; D: NA; V: TRBV5-1; CDR3: CASQSGTSYEQYF; DNA: TGCGCCAGCCAATCAGGGACATCCTACGAGCAGTACTTC
J: TRBJ2-7; size: NA; D: NA; V: TRBV18; CDR3: CASSPGGGSYEQYF; DNA: TGTGCCAGCTCACCCGGGGGCGGGAGTTACGAGCAGTACTTC